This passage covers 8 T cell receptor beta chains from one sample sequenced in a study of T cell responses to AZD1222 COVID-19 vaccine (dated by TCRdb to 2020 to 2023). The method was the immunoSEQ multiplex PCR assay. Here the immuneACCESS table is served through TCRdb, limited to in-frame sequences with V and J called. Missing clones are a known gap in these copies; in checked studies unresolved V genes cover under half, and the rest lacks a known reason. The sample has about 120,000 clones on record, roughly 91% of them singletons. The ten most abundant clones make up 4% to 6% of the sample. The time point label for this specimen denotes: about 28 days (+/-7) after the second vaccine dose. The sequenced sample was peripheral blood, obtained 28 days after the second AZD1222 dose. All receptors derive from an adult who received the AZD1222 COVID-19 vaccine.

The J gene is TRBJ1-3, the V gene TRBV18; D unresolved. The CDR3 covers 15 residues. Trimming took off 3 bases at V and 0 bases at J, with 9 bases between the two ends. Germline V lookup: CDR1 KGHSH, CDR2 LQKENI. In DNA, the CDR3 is TGTGCCAGCTCACCCGACATCAGCTCTGGAAACACCATATATTTT. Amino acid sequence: CASSPDISSGNTIYF.

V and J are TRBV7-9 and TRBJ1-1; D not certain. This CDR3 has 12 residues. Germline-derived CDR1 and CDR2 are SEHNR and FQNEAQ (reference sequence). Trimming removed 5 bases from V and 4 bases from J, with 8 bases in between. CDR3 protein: CASSPDGTEAFF. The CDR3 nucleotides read TGTGCCAGCAGCCCCGACGGCACTGAAGCTTTCTTT.

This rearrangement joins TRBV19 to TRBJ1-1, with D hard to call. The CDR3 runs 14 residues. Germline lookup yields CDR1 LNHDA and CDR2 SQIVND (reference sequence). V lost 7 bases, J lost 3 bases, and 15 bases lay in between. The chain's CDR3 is CASNPGRYDTEAFF. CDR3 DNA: TGTGCCAGTAACCCTGGAAGGTACGACACTGAAGCTTTCTTT.

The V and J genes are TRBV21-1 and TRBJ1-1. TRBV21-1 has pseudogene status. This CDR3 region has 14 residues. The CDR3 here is CASSPKVVNTEAFF. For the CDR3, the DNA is TGTGCCAGCAGCCCAAAGGTAGTCAACACTGAAGCTTTCTTT.

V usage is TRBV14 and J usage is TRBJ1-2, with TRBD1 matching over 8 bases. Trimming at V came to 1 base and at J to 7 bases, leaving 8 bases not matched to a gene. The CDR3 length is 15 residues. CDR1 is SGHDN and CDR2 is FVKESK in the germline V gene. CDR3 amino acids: CASSQGKTQGAGYTF. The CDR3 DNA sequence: TGTGCCAGCAGCCAAGGTAAGACCCAGGGGGCTGGCTACACCTTC.

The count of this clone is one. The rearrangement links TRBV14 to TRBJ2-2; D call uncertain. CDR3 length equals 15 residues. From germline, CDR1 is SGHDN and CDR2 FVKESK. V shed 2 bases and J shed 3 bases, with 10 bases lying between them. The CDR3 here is CASSQRGWDTGELFF. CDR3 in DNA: TGTGCCAGCAGCCAACGAGGATGGGACACCGGGGAGCTGTTTTTT.

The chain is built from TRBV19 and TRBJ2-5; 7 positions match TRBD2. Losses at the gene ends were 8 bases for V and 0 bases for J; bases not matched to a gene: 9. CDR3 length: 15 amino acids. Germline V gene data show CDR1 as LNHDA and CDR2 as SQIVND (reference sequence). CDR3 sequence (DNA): TGTGCCAGTTCTAGCGGTTTACAGTACCAAGAGACCCAGTACTTC. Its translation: CASSSGLQYQETQYF.

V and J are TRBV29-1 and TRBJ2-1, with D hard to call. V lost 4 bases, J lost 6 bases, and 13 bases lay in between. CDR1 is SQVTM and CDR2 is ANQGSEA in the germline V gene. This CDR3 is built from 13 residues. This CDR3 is CSVAGDRINEQFF. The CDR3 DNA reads TGCAGCGTTGCCGGAGATAGAATCAATGAGCAGTTCTTC.